The 5 T cell receptor beta chains listed next were all sequenced from one sample in a study of regulatory T cells in long-lasting Graves disease. CDR3-region Arm-PCR and iRepertoire HTBI primers produced the TCR beta libraries. TCRdb independently ran MiXCR on the multiplex PCR reads; one entry per CDR3 protein. The sample holds 350,000 to 450,000 distinct CDR3 sequences; roughly 23% are singletons and the top ten take roughly an eighth. Time point specified: persistent/refractory GD, antithyroid drugs over 5 years with positive TRAb. Isolated PBMC RNA provided the starting material for the TCR library. Sequenced here: peripheral blood mononuclear cells (PBMCs), sampled when the disease was refractory, from a patient treated with antithyroid drugs. These TCRs come from a female donor with Graves disease.

This clonotype came up many times. The chain has TRBV27 and TRBJ1-5; 7 nucleotides align to TRBD1. The junction had 10 bases not matched to a gene; V was cut back by 8 bases and J by 6 bases. Per the germline V gene, CDR1 is MNHEY and CDR2 is SMNVEV (reference sequence). This CDR3 is 14 amino acids long. CDR3 region: CASARDSGGQPQHF. The CDR3 DNA is TGTGCCAGCGCCCGGGACAGCGGCGGTCAGCCCCAGCATTTT.

V is TRBV3-1 and J is TRBJ2-3; TRBD2 agrees at 9 bases. Trimming removed 2 bases from V and 6 bases from J; junction bases left unmatched: 6. The CDR3 is 15 residues long. Per the germline V gene, CDR1 is LGHDT and CDR2 is YNNKEL (reference sequence). CDR3 DNA sequence: TGTGCCAGCAGCCAATTTATAGCGGGAGAGGATACGCAGTATTTT. Protein product: CASSQFIAGEDTQYF.

There are many counts of this clonotype. This chain uses TRBV3-1 with TRBJ1-1; a possible D gene is TRBD1 (5 bases). Trimming cost V 4 bases and J 4 bases, with 16 bases left between them. Germline-derived CDR1 and CDR2 are LGHDT and YNNKEL (reference sequence). This CDR3 is 15 amino acids long. The CDR3 region is CASSPSRGVGTEAFF. The CDR3 DNA is TGTGCCAGCAGCCCTTCTAGGGGTGTGGGCACTGAAGCTTTCTTT.

This clonotype has ten or more counts. The chain is built from TRBV12-3 or TRBV12-4 and TRBJ1-2; 7 bases align to TRBD1. The CDR3 loop spans 14 amino acids. After removal of 6 bases from V and 5 bases from J, the junction contained 9 bases not matched to a gene. The CDR3 nucleotides are TGTGCCAGCAGGGCCACCGGGACAGCATATGGCTACACCTTC. Its translation: CASRATGTAYGYTF.

In its sample, this clonotype was seen many times. CDR3 nucleotides: TGTGCTAGTGCGCCTTCGGGGATCTATGGCTACACCTTC. Translation gives CASAPSGIYGYTF. This rearrangement joins TRBV12-5 to TRBJ1-2; no firm D call. In germline, CDR1 is LGHNT, CDR2 FRNRAP. V shed 7 bases and J shed 4 bases, with 13 bases lying between them. This CDR3 is built from 13 residues.